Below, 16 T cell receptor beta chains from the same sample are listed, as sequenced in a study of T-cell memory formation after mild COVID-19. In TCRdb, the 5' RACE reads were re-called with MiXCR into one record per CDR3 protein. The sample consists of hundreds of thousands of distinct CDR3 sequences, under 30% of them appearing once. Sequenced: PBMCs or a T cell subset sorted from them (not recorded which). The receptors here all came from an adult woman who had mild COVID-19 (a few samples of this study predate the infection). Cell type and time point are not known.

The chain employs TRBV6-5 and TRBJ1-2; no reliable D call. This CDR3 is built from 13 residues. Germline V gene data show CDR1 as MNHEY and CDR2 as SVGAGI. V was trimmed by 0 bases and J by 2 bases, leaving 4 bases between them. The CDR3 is CASSYSYNYGYTF. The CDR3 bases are TGTGCCAGCAGTTACTCGTACAACTATGGCTACACCTTC.

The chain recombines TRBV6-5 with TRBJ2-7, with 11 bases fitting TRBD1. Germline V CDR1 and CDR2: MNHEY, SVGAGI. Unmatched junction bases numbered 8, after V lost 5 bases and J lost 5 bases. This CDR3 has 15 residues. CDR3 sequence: CASSLGTGGFNEQYF. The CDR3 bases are TGTGCCAGCAGTCTCGGGACAGGGGGTTTCAACGAGCAGTACTTC.

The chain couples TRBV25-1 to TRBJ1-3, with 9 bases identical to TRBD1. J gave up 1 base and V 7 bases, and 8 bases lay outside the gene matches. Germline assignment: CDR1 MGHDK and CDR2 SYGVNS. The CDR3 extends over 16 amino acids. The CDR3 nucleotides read TGTGCCAGCATGGGGGACAGGGTGTCTTCTGGAAACACCATATATTTT. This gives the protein CASMGDRVSSGNTIYF. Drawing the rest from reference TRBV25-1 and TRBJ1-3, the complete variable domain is EADIYQTPRYLVIGTGKKITLECSQTMGHDKMYWYQQDPGMELHLIHYSYGVNSTEKGDLSSESTVSRIRTEHFPLTLESARPSHTSQYLCASMGDRVSSGNTIYFGEGSWLTVV.

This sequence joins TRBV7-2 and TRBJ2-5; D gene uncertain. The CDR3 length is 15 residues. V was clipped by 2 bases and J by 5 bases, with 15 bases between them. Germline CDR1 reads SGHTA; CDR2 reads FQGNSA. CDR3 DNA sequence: TGTGCCAGCAGCTTAAGCCGAGTTATGGGGGAGACCCAGTACTTC. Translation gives CASSLSRVMGETQYF.

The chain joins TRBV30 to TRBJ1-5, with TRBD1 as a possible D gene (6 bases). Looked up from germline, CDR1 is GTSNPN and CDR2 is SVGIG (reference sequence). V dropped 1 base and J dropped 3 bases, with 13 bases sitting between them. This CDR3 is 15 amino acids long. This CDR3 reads CAWSASTGYNQPQHF. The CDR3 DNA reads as TGTGCCTGGAGTGCCTCGACAGGATACAATCAGCCCCAGCATTTT.

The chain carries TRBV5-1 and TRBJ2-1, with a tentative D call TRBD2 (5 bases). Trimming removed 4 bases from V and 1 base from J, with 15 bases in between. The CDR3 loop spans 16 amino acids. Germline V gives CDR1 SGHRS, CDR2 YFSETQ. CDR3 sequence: CASSPAGVRSYNEQFF. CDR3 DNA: TGCGCCAGCAGCCCCGCCGGGGTGAGATCCTACAATGAGCAGTTCTTC.

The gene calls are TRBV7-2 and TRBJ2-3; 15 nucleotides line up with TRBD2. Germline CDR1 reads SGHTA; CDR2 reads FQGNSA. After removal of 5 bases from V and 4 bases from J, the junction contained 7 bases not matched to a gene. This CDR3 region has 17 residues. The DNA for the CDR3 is TGTGCCAGCAGCCCCGGACTAGCGGGAGGGCCGTCAGATACGCAGTATTTT. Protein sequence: CASSPGLAGGPSDTQYF. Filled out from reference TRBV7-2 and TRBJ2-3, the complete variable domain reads GAGVSQSPSNKVTEKGKDVELRCDPISGHTALYWYRQSLGQGLEFLIYFQGNSAPDKSGLPSDRFSAERTGGSVSTLTIQRTQQEDSAVYLCASSPGLAGGPSDTQYFGPGTRLTVL.

CDR3 DNA: TGTGCCAGCAGCTTAGGTGCGGGGAATAGCAATCAGCCCCAGCATTTT. It is translated as CASSLGAGNSNQPQHF. This sequence joins TRBV7-9 and TRBJ1-5; D remains unclear. Trimming cost V 1 base and J 0 bases, with 10 bases left between them. The CDR3 spans 16 residues. Germline V gene lookup returns CDR1 SEHNR and CDR2 FQNEAQ (reference sequence). The whole variable domain, filled in from reference TRBV7-9 and TRBJ1-5, reads DTGVSQNPRHKITKRGQNVTFRCDPISEHNRLYWYRQTLGQGPEFLTYFQNEAQLEKSRLLSDRFSAERPKGSFSTLEIQRTEQGDSAMYLCASSLGAGNSNQPQHFGDGTRLSIL.

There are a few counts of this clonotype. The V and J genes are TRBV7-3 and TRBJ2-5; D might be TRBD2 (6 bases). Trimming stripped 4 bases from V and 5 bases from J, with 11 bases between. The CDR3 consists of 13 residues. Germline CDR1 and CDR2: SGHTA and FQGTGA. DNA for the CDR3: TGTGCCAGCAGCTCACGGGGGATGGAGACCCAGTACTTC. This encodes CASSSRGMETQYF.

The CDR3 loop is CASSSQGEPNQPQHF. CDR3 DNA sequence: TGCGCCAGCAGCTCGCAGGGGGAACCCAATCAGCCCCAGCATTTT. V is TRBV5-1 and J is TRBJ1-5, with TRBD1 matching 7 bases. The CDR3 loop spans 15 amino acids. The germline V gene encodes CDR1 SGHRS and CDR2 YFSETQ. J gave up 3 bases and V 3 bases, and 6 bases lay outside the gene matches.

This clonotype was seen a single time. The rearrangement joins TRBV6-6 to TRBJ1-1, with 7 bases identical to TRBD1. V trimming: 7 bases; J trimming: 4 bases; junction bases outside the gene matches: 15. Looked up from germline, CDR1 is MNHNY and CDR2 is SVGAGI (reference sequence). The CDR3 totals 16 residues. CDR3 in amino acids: CASTKGEGALGTEAFF. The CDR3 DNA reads TGTGCCAGCACCAAGGGGGAGGGGGCGCTTGGCACTGAAGCTTTCTTT.

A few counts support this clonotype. In DNA form, the CDR3 reads TGTGCCAGCAGCGTCCTAGGGGGGTTGGCCCTGCCAGATACGCAGTATTTT. Translated: CASSVLGGLALPDTQYF. V gene TRBV9 combines with J gene TRBJ2-3; D could derive from TRBD1 or TRBD2 (6 bases each). Trimming took 2 bases from V and 4 from J, leaving 20 bases between them. Germline-derived CDR1 and CDR2 are SGDLS and YYNGEE. CDR3 length: 17 residues.

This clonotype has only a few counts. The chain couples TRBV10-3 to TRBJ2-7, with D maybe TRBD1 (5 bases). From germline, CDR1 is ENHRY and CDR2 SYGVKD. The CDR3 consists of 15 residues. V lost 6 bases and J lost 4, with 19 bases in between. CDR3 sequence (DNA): TGTGCCATCAGCCCCAGGGTACTGGGGTCTTACGAGCAGTACTTC. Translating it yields CAISPRVLGSYEQYF.

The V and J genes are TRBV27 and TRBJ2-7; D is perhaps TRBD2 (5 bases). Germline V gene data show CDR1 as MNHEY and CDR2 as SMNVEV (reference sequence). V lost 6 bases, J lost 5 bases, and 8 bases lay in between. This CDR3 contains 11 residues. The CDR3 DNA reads TGTGCCAGCAGAGGAGGCAACGAGCAGTACTTC. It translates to CASRGGNEQYF.

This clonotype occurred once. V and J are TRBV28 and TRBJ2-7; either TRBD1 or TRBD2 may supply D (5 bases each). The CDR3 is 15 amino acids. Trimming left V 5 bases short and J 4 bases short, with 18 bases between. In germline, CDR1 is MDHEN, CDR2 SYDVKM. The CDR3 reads CASSRVRGGSYEQYF. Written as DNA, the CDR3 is TGTGCCAGCAGTAGAGTGAGGGGTGGGTCGTACGAGCAGTACTTC.

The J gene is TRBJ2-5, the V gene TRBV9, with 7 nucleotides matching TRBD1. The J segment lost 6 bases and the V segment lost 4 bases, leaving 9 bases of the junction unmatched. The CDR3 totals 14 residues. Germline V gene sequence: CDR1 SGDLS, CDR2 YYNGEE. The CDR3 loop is CASSPTGVGKTQYF. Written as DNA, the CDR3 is TGTGCCAGCAGCCCTACAGGGGTAGGAAAGACCCAGTACTTC.